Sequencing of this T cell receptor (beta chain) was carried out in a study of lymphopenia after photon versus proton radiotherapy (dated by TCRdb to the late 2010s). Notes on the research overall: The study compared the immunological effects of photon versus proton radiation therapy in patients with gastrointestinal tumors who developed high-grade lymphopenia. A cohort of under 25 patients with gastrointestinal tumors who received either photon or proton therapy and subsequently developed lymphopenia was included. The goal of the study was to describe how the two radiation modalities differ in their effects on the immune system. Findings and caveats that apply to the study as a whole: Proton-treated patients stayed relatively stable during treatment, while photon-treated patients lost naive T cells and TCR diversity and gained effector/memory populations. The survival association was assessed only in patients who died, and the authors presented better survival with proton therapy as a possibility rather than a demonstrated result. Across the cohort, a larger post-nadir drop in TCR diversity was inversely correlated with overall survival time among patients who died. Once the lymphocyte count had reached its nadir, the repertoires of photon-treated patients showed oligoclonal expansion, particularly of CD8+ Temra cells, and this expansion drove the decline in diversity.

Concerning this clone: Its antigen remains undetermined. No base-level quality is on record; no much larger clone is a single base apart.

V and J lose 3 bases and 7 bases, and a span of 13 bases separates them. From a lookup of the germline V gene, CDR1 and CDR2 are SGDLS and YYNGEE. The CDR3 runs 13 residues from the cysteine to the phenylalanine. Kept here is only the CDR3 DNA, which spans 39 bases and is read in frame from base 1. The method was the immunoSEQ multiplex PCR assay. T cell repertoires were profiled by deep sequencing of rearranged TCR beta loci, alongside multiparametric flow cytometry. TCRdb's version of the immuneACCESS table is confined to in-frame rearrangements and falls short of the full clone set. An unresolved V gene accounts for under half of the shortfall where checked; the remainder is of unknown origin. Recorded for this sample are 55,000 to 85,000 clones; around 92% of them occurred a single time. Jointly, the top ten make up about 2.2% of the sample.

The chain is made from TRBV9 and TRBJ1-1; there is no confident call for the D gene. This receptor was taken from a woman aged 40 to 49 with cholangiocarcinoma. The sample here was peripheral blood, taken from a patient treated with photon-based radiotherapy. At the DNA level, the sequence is TGTGCCAGCAGCGGTTCAGGTGGGAATGAAGCTTTCTTT. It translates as CASSGSGGNEAFF.